These 6 T cell receptor beta chains came from one sample sequenced in a study of tumor-infiltrating lymphocytes in primary liver carcinoma. A constant-region primer primed TCR beta cDNA synthesis from 400 to 600 ng of total RNA. Investigators got TCR beta libraries out of three nested multiplex PCR rounds, done with slightly modified ARM-PCR. The study ran its first two PCR rounds for around 10 cycles each, using TRBV1-TRBV30 forward primers and a C-beta reverse primer. TCRdb reanalysed the multiplex PCR reads using MiXCR and keeps one entry per CDR3 protein. The sample holds some 110,000 distinct CDR3 sequences, approximately 78% seen once. It was from 20-30 mg of unsorted bulk tissue that RNA and DNA were co-extracted. The sample taken for sequencing was liver tumor tissue from sampling region 3. Noted subset: tumor region T3, left-lateral pole. The receptor set was obtained from a man aged 35-49 years with primary liver carcinoma and hepatitis B virus infection.

This clonotype was picked up one time. The junction shows a germline mismatch at one end, possibly a read error. The V and J genes are TRBV20-1 and TRBJ2-7; possible D gene TRBD1, 5 bases. The CDR3 length is 14 residues. Germline V CDR1 and CDR2: DFQATT, SNEGSKA (reference sequence). The CDR3 DNA is TGCAGTGTTCACCGACAGACCTTCCCCTACGTGCAGTACTTC. Encoded protein: CSVHRQTFPYVQYF.

About this clonotype: A clone one base away is much larger, so this may be a read error. The chain joins TRBV6-4 to TRBJ1-6; D not certain. Per germline, CDR1 MRHNA and CDR2 SNTAGT. V was cut by 0 bases and J by 8 bases, with 5 bases left in between. This CDR3 has 13 amino acids. The CDR3 loop reads CASSDSRDSPLHF. The CDR3 DNA reads as TGTGCCAGCAGTGACTCGAGGGATTCACCCCTCCACTTT.

In this sample, this clonotype turned up many times. The chain employs TRBV11-2 and TRBJ2-2, with TRBD1 identical over 10 bases. The V gene's germline CDR1 is SGHAT and CDR2 FQNNGV. The J segment lost 5 bases and the V segment lost 3 bases, leaving 3 bases of the junction unmatched. The CDR3 length is 15 residues. CDR3 in amino acids: CASSLGTGVTGELFF. The CDR3 nucleotides read TGTGCCAGCAGCTTGGGGACAGGGGTGACCGGGGAGCTGTTTTTT.

Concerning this clonotype itself: In this CDR3 the conserved last residue, phenylalanine or tryptophan, is missing, so a read error is likely. This chain connects TRBV5-5 to TRBJ1-4; no firm D call. Germline values: CDR1 SGHKS, CDR2 YYEKEE (reference sequence). The CDR3 extends over 15 amino acids. The CDR3 nucleotides read TGTGACAGCAGCTTGGAATGGAGGGATGGAGGAAAACTGTTTTTG. It translates to CDSSLEWRDGGKLFL.

Comments on this clonotype: A much more abundant neighbour one base away suggests this may be a read error. This chain joins TRBV13 and TRBJ2-7, with TRBD2 as a possible D gene (5 bases). This CDR3 is 13 amino acids long. CDR1 is PRHDT and CDR2 is FYEKMQ in the germline V gene (reference sequence). The CDR3 region is CVSSLIRGYEQYF. CDR3 DNA: TGTGTCAGCAGCTTAATCCGGGGCTACGAGCAGTACTTC. Together with reference TRBV13 and TRBJ2-7, the CDR3 gives the full variable domain: AAGVIQSPRHLIKEKRETATLKCYPIPRHDTVYWYQQGPGQDPQFLISFYEKMQSDKGSIPDRFSAQQFSDYHSELNMSSLELGDSALYFCVSSLIRGYEQYFGPGTRLTVT.

The sample holds a few counts of this clonotype. One junction end disagrees with the germline gene, perhaps due to a read error. This chain uses TRBV6-1 with TRBJ1-2, with 7 nucleotides matching TRBD1. The germline gives CDR1 MNHNS, CDR2 SASEGT. The CDR3 has 13 residues. DNA of the CDR3: TGTGTCAGCAGTACGGGACAGTCATATGGCTATACCTTC. Translating it yields CVSSTGQSYGYTF.